This TCR beta chain was obtained from a study of T cell responses to AZD1222 COVID-19 vaccine. Study findings and constraints: Among AZD1222 vaccinees, only six or seven were seropositive at baseline.

The V end lost 4 bases, the J end lost 0 bases, and 16 bases lay between the germline ends. The CDR3 extends over 17 amino acids. Germline V gene lookup returns CDR1 SGHTA and CDR2 FQGTGA. Using immunoSEQ multiplex PCR, the repertoire was profiled, and TCRdb retains in-frame clones only, with some absent. There are 190,000 or so clones in the sample; just over 90% occur only once, and 3% to 4% lies in the top ten. On this clone itself: Its target is unknown.

This rearrangement joins TRBV7-3 to TRBJ2-4; the D gene is possibly TRBD1 (6 bases). The source of this sequence is an adult who received the AZD1222 COVID-19 vaccine. The sample consisted of peripheral blood, taken 28 days after the second AZD1222 dose. The CDR3 reads CASSSVFDRLAKNIQYF. The CDR3 nucleotides read TGTGCCAGCAGCTCCGTGTTTGACAGGCTAGCCAAAAACATTCAGTACTTC.